The 7 T cell receptor beta chains presented below share a single source sample, sequenced in a study of response to subunit inactivated influenza vaccine. TCRdb re-called the RT-PCR reads with MiXCR, one entry per CDR3 protein. This sample yields about 650,000 distinct CDR3 sequences, of which around a sixth are seen a single time; roughly 10% belongs to the top ten. The sample consisted of PBMCs from blood, taken 12 days after vaccination. The origin of the receptors is a man over 45 who received an inactivated influenza vaccine.

This clonotype was counted only a few times. The rearrangement uses TRBV27 and TRBJ2-7; D gene uncertain. CDR3 size: 14 residues. Germline-derived CDR1 and CDR2 are MNHEY and SMNVEV (reference sequence). V was trimmed by 1 base and J by 0 bases, leaving 7 bases between them. DNA of the CDR3: TGTGCCAGCAGTTTATGGCTCAACTCCTACGAGCAGTACTTC. Encoded protein: CASSLWLNSYEQYF.

The V and J genes are TRBV7-2 and TRBJ1-4; weak D call: TRBD1 (6 bases). Germline V gives CDR1 SGHTA, CDR2 FQGNSA. The CDR3 runs to 15 residues. Trimming cost V 8 bases and J 4 bases, with 17 bases left between them. CDR3 nucleotides: TGTGCCAGCTCCCCCGGGGGGCTTAATAATGAAAAACTGTTTTTT. Protein: CASSPGGLNNEKLFF.

This clonotype was observed a handful of times. The CDR3 DNA sequence: TGCGCCAGCAGCCAAAGACAGTACACTAATGAAAAACTGTTTTTT. This sequence encodes CASSQRQYTNEKLFF. V is TRBV4-3 and J is TRBJ1-4, with TRBD1 as a possible D gene (5 bases). V was clipped by 2 bases and J by 2 bases, with 9 bases between them. The CDR3 runs to 15 residues. Looked up from germline, CDR1 is LGHNA and CDR2 is YSLEER.

This clonotype was counted many times. The genes are TRBV10-3 and TRBJ2-1; 14 bases are a match to TRBD2. Trimming removed 4 bases from V and 9 bases from J; junction bases left unmatched: 5. Per germline, CDR1 ENHRY and CDR2 SYGVKD. The CDR3 is 15 amino acids. The CDR3 loop is CAISAGLAGGSEQFF. The CDR3 DNA reads TGTGCCATCAGTGCCGGACTAGCGGGAGGCAGTGAGCAGTTCTTC.

In its sample, this clonotype was seen many times. The chain recombines TRBV29-1 with TRBJ1-2; a weak D match, TRBD1 (6 bases). CDR3 length equals 12 residues. Germline CDR1 reads SQVTM; CDR2 reads ANQGSEA. Between the trimmed V and J ends, which lost 6 bases and 2 bases, there was a span of 10 bases. This CDR3 reads CSVLQGNYGYTF. CDR3 nucleotide sequence: TGCAGCGTGCTACAGGGAAACTATGGCTACACCTTC.

Many counts were recorded for this clonotype. This chain's CDR3 is CSVGAGLVSYEQYF. The CDR3 nucleotides are TGCAGTGTTGGCGCGGGACTAGTGAGCTACGAGCAGTACTTC. The chain joins TRBV20-1 to TRBJ2-7; 8 positions agree with TRBD2. The CDR3 consists of 14 residues. V trimming: 7 bases; J trimming: 3 bases; junction bases outside the gene matches: 11. The germline gives CDR1 DFQATT, CDR2 SNEGSKA (reference sequence).

This clonotype was seen a few times. The chain joins TRBV20-1 to TRBJ2-7, with 7 bases fitting TRBD2. Germline V gene lookup returns CDR1 DFQATT and CDR2 SNEGSKA (reference sequence). Trimming took 5 bases from V and 3 from J; bases not matched to a gene: 10. This CDR3 is 14 amino acids long. CDR3 nucleotide sequence: TGCAGTGCTGGAGGGAGGGTCCCCTTCTACGAGCAGTACTTC. The encoded protein is CSAGGRVPFYEQYF.